These T cell receptor beta chains were read from a single sample in a study of monozygotic twins with inflammatory bowel disease. TCRdb derives one entry per CDR3 protein from the 5' RACE reads, leaving out DNA. The sample has approximately 210,000 distinct CDR3 sequences, and its top ten clones hold less than 9%. The sample taken for sequencing was blood. The receptors originated from a human donor with ulcerative colitis or Crohn's disease, or a healthy co-twin of an affected twin (not recorded which). Both conserved end residues are part of each CDR3. The order of the fields is J gene, CDR3 length, V gene, CDR3 protein.

>TRBJ2-1|12|TRBV9
CASSVTDNEQFF
>TRBJ2-7|13|TRBV20-1
CSAISGRSYEQYF
>TRBJ1-2|16|TRBV12-5
CASGLWSGTGNYGYTF
>TRBJ2-2|13|TRBV6-6
CASKGLNTGELFF
>TRBJ1-2|15|TRBV7-2
CASSVRWQGDYGYTF
>TRBJ2-1|17|TRBV4-1
CASSHELAGGLLDEQFF
>TRBJ2-1|16|TRBV4-3
CASSQVRGSAYNEQFF
>TRBJ2-1|15|TRBV3-1
CASSQGARTSNEQFF
>TRBJ1-2|15|TRBV5-1
CASSTAGGAGYGYTF
>TRBJ2-3|19|TRBV4-2
CASSPPVAGGSYRTDTQYF
>TRBJ2-4|15|TRBV6-1
CASKTRGGAKNMQYF
>TRBJ2-1|16|TRBV28
CASSFLAGGPVYEQFF
>TRBJ2-2|15|TRBV5-1
CASSLGGQNTGELFF
>TRBJ2-7|11|TRBV6-5
CASTFGDEPYF
>TRBJ2-7|17|TRBV14
CASSQTVGTATSYEQYF
>TRBJ2-3|17|TRBV20-1
CSARAFIGVPSTDTQYF
>TRBJ1-1|15|TRBV6-5
CASSYLRGVDTEAFF
>TRBJ2-1|13|TRBV5-1
CASSTGEYNEQFF
>TRBJ2-1|15|TRBV20-1
CSARVLGFVVNDQFF
>TRBJ2-6|15|TRBV19
CASSAGQAGANVLTF
>TRBJ1-5|14|TRBV18
CASSRTATNPTQHF
>TRBJ2-1|14|TRBV6-2/TRBV6-3
CASSLLGGRGEQFF
>TRBJ2-7|12|TRBV4-1
CASSQLDNEQYF
>TRBJ2-1|16|TRBV5-4
CASSLVGLAEGNEQFF
>TRBJ2-1|21|TRBV18
CASSPPWFGNPDRGPIYEQFF
>TRBJ1-4|14|TRBV7-8
CASSLTRTNEELFF
>TRBJ2-7|13|TRBV29-1
CSVEAGVGSEQYF
>TRBJ2-7|15|TRBV7-2
CASSLISGTPYEQYF
>TRBJ2-2|14|TRBV30
CAWSRNSPSGELFF
>TRBJ1-2|16|TRBV20-1
CSARDGFGGPLYGYTF
>TRBJ2-3|15|TRBV7-3
CASSPRGGYKDTQYF
>TRBJ2-1|15|TRBV9
CASSVDGRTVDEQFF
>TRBJ2-3|14|TRBV7-2
CASSSLRSTDTQYF
>TRBJ1-1|13|TRBV20-1
CSARESPGFEAFF
>TRBJ2-5|14|TRBV11-2
CASSLSTVVQTQYF
>TRBJ2-7|12|TRBV10-3
CATRTGGDEQYF
>TRBJ2-1|11|TRBV13
CASSYLNEQFF
>TRBJ2-1|11|TRBV12-3/TRBV12-4
CASSFGYEQFF
>TRBJ1-5|19|TRBV5-4
CASSLGRDRGGWGNQPQHF
>TRBJ1-1|12|TRBV30
CAWRGITTEAFF
>TRBJ2-1|14|TRBV6-5
CASSYSRTSNEQFF
>TRBJ1-5|15|TRBV12-3/TRBV12-4
CASGGRATSNQPQHF
>TRBJ1-1|14|TRBV7-9
CASSPPGGATEAFF
>TRBJ1-2|12|TRBV29-1
CSVEGQGYGYTF
>TRBJ2-5|16|TRBV5-1
CASSLSSPAGTETQYF
>TRBJ2-7|14|TRBV7-9
CASSFRDRAYEQYF
>TRBJ2-1|12|TRBV20-1
CSGLPGHNEQFF
>TRBJ2-1|15|TRBV10-3
CAISESLAGTNEQFF
>TRBJ1-5|14|TRBV6-2/TRBV6-3
CASSSLTSNQPQHF
>TRBJ2-2|17|TRBV11-3
CASSRSGTSGITGELFF
>TRBJ2-4|18|TRBV5-4
CASSLTEKSLLAKNIQYF
>TRBJ1-1|12|TRBV29-1
CSVGADFTEAFF